This entry describes one TCR beta chain. This entry comes from a study of technical replicates of blood from a few donors. V trimming: 2 bases; J trimming: 5 bases; junction bases outside the gene matches: 9. The CDR3 totals 16 residues. The germline V gene has CDR1 MNHNS and CDR2 SASEGT. Profiled with immunoSEQ multiplex PCR; TCRdb holds only in-frame clones, not every one. The sample contains fewer than 110,000 clones, over 95% of which appear only once. Sequencing was performed on T cells isolated from PBMCs. This clonotype originated in a human donor in good health. The chain recombines TRBV6-1 with TRBJ2-5; 9 bases agree with TRBD1. CDR3 residues: CASSEMGGQGGETQYF. The CDR3 region has the DNA TGTGCCAGCAGTGAAATGGGGGGACAGGGCGGGGAGACCCAGTACTTC.